The clone carrying this TCR beta chain was detected once. What it recognizes is unknown. The data stem from a study of T cell repertoires in cytomegalovirus infection. The overall study: From public TCR beta signatures came an indication of both CMV infection and matching HLA type.

The V end lost 6 bases, the J end lost 5 bases, and 8 bases lay between the germline ends. From germline, CDR1 is MNHNS and CDR2 SASEGT. CDR3 size: 12 residues. Each CDR3 protein is one row after TCRdb ran MiXCR on the reads. The sample yields about 740,000 distinct CDR3 sequences, 30% to 40% seen once. Sequenced material: cultured PBMCs, taken from culture after CMV antigen stimulation. This receptor was obtained from a human donor in good health (CMV status not recorded). Some clones in this sample may be carry-over from other donors' samples. V and J are TRBV6-1 and TRBJ1-5, with D possibly matching TRBD1 (6 bases). CDR3 sequence (DNA): TGTGCCAGCAGAGGGGGGGATCAGCCCCAGCATTTT. Its protein is CASRGGDQPQHF.